This T cell receptor beta chain emerged from a study of T cells in Graves' hyperthyroidism and ophthalmopathy. As for the study in general: Peripheral blood was taken when the disease was first diagnosed, before any treatment began.

The V gene lost 4 bases and the J gene lost 4 bases, with 11 bases spanning the gap. CDR3 size: 14 residues. Regions amplified from RNA transcripts were the TCR beta CDR3 regions. Primed by the HTBI set, a first-round RT-PCR was run on the TCR CDR3. TCRdb redid the calling of the multiplex PCR reads with MiXCR, one entry per CDR3 protein. Among about 480,000 distinct CDR3 sequences listed, 24% were seen once. Patients having uncontrolled infection, another autoimmune disease, pregnancy or lactation were not included. Sequencing was done on a sample of blood. The rearrangement links TRBV12-3 or TRBV12-4 to TRBJ1-5; perhaps TRBD1 as D (6 bases). This TCR was sampled from a woman aged 30 to 39 with Graves' ophthalmopathy. CDR3 coding DNA: TGTGCCAGCAGTTACTCAGGGGATAATCAGCCCCAGCATTTT. It is translated as CASSYSGDNQPQHF.